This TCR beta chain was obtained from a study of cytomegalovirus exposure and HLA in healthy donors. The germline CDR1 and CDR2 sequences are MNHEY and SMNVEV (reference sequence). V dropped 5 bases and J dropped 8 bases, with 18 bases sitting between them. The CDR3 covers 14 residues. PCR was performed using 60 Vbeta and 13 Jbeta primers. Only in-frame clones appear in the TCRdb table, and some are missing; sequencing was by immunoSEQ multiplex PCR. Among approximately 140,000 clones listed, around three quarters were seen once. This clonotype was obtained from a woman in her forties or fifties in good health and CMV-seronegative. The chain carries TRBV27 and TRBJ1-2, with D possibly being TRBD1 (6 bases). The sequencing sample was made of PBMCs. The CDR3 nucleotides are TGTGCCAGCAGTCCCCTGATACAGGGAAGCGGCTACACCTTC. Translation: CASSPLIQGSGYTF.